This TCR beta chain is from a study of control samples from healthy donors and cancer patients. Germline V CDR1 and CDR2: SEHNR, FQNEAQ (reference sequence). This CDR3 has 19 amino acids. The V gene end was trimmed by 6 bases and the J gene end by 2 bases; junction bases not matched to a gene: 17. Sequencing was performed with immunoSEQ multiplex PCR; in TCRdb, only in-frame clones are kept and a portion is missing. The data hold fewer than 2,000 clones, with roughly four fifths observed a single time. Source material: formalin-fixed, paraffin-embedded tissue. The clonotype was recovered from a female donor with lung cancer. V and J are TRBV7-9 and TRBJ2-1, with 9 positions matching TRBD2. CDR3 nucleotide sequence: TGTGCCAGCAGTTCGGGACTAGCTTATATCGGTATGGCCTACAATGAGCAGTTCTTC. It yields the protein CASSSGLAYIGMAYNEQFF.